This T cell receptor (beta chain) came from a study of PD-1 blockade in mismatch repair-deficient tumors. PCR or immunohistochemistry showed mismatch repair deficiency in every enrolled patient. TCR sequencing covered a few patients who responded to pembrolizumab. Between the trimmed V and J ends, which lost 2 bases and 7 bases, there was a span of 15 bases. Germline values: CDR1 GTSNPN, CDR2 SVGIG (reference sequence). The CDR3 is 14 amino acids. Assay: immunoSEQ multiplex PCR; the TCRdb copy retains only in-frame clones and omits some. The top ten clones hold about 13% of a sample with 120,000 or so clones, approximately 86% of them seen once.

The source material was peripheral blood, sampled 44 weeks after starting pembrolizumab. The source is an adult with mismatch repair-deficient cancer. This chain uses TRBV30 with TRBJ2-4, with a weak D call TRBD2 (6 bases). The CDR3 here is CAWSSGTRRNIQYF. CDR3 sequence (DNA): TGTGCCTGGAGTTCCGGGACTCGAAGGAACATTCAGTACTTC.